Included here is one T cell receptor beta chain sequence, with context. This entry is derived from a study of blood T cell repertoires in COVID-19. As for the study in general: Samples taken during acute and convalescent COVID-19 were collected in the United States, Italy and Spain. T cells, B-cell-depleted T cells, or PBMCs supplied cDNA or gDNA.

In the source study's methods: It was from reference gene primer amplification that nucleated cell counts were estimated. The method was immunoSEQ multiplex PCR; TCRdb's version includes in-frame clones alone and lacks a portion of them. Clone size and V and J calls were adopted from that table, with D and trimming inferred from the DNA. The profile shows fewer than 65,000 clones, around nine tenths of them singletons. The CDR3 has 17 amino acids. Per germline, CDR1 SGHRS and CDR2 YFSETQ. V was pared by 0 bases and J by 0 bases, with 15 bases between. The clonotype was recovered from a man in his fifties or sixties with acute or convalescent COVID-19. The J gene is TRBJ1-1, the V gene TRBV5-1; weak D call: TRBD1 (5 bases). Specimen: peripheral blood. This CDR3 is CASSLAGRGTMNTEAFF. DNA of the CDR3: TGCGCCAGCAGCTTGGCCGGTCGGGGGACCATGAACACTGAAGCTTTCTTT.